The 21 T cell receptor beta chains below come from one sample, sequenced in a study of monozygotic twins with inflammatory bowel disease. TCRdb re-called the 5' RACE reads, yielding one record per CDR3 amino acid sequence without DNA. This sample lists approximately 420,000 distinct CDR3 sequences; its ten largest clones have 2% to 3%. Material: blood. The receptors shown here come from a human donor with ulcerative colitis or Crohn's disease, or a healthy co-twin of an affected twin (not recorded which).

CDR3 sequence: CASSPPTASGGWYEQYF. V is TRBV25-1 and J is TRBJ2-7; TCRdb indicates TRBD2, and absent DNA this call remains unverified. Germline V CDR1 and CDR2: MGHDK, SYGVNS. The CDR3 sequence is 17 residues long.

The chain employs TRBV18 and TRBJ2-1; absent DNA, TCRdb's TRBD2 call cannot be checked. Looked up from germline, CDR1 is KGHSH and CDR2 is LQKENI. The CDR3 has 18 residues. CDR3 protein: CASSSLAGGPLTRNEQFF.

The gene calls are TRBV29-1 and TRBJ2-5; lacking DNA, the TRBD2 call made by TCRdb goes unchecked. The CDR3 loop spans 13 amino acids. Per germline, CDR1 SQVTM and CDR2 ANQGSEA. The CDR3 reads CSVRLATGETQYF.

The chain has TRBV12-3 or TRBV12-4 and TRBJ2-2; TCRdb designates TRBD1, a call that cannot be tested without DNA. The CDR3 loop spans 13 amino acids. The CDR3: CASSNKGAGELFF.

The gene calls are TRBV7-8 and TRBJ2-7; TCRdb's D gene call, TRBD1, goes unchecked for lack of DNA. CDR3 length: 13 residues. Germline values: CDR1 SGHVS, CDR2 FQNEAQ. CDR3 loop: CASSSPGFIEQYF.

The chain recombines TRBV11-1 with TRBJ1-2; TCRdb reports TRBD1, a call that lacks DNA to check it against. CDR3 length: 14 residues. Germline V lookup: CDR1 SGHAT, CDR2 FQDESV (reference sequence). The CDR3 here is CASSPVQRGPGYTF.

V usage is TRBV7-2 and J usage is TRBJ2-5. The CDR3 length is 16 residues. Germline CDR1 and CDR2: SGHTA and FQGNSA. The CDR3 region is CASSLGAFLSLETQYF.

The chain employs TRBV4-3 and TRBJ2-2. Germline CDR1 and CDR2: LGHNA and YSLEER. The CDR3 extends over 15 amino acids. The CDR3 loop reads CASSQVRANTGELVF.

The rearrangement links TRBV27 to TRBJ1-6; TCRdb picks TRBD1, but there is no DNA to check that call. The CDR3 is 14 amino acids. Looked up from germline, CDR1 is MNHEY and CDR2 is SMNVEV (reference sequence). CDR3 amino acids: CASRDSGVNSPLHF.

This chain uses TRBV18 with TRBJ2-6; without DNA, the TCRdb call of TRBD2 cannot be checked. Germline V gene lookup returns CDR1 KGHSH and CDR2 LQKENI. The CDR3 loop spans 15 amino acids. The CDR3 sequence: CASSPSQLGANVLTF.

The CDR3 reads CSASKGQGINSPLHF. The chain couples TRBV20-1 to TRBJ1-6; the D call from TCRdb, TRBD1, cannot be confirmed without DNA. This CDR3 is built from 15 residues. CDR1 is DFQATT and CDR2 is SNEGSKA in the germline V gene (reference sequence).

CDR3 in amino acids: CASMAQDAQPQHF. This chain links TRBV6-6 with TRBJ1-5; the D gene TCRdb calls, TRBD1, cannot be checked with no DNA. CDR3 length: 13 residues. CDR1 and CDR2 (germline): MNHNY, SVGAGI (reference sequence).

V usage is TRBV5-6 and J usage is TRBJ2-7; no DNA is available, so the TRBD1 call from TCRdb remains unchecked. Germline CDR1 and CDR2: SGHDT and YYEEEE. CDR3 size: 16 residues. CDR3 amino acids: CASSPRTGNSVYEQYF.

The V and J genes are TRBV12-3 or TRBV12-4 and TRBJ2-4; lacking DNA, the TRBD1 call made by TCRdb goes unchecked. CDR3 length: 14 residues. The CDR3 sequence: CASSLWTAKNIQYF.

The chain is built from TRBV5-1 and TRBJ2-1; lacking DNA, the TRBD1 call made by TCRdb goes unchecked. In germline, CDR1 is SGHRS, CDR2 YFSETQ. This CDR3 is built from 16 residues. CDR3: CASSLLSGNSYNEQFF.

The V call is TRBV5-1, the J call TRBJ2-5; the D call from TCRdb, TRBD2, cannot be confirmed without DNA. The V gene's germline CDR1 is SGHRS and CDR2 YFSETQ. The CDR3 is 16 residues long. CDR3 sequence: CASSLGSQGTGETQYF.

This chain's CDR3 is CASSLVGQAAGELFF. This chain joins TRBV28 and TRBJ2-2; TCRdb outputs TRBD1, but without DNA this stays unchecked. The CDR3 has 15 amino acids. CDR1 and CDR2 from the germline V gene are MDHEN and SYDVKM. Full variable domain (rest looked up from reference TRBV28 and TRBJ2-2): DVKVTQSSRYLVKRTGEKVFLECVQDMDHENMFWYRQDPGLGLRLIYFSYDVKMKEKGDIPEGYSVSREKKERFSLILESASTNQTSMYLCASSLVGQAAGELFFGEGSRLTVL.

This chain uses TRBV4-1 with TRBJ2-7; the TRBD1 assignment by TCRdb is unverifiable without DNA. The CDR3 contains 15 residues. From germline, CDR1 is MGHRA and CDR2 YSYEKL. The CDR3: CASSQVLSTGDEQYF.

The chain couples TRBV20-1 to TRBJ2-7; without DNA, the TCRdb call of TRBD1 cannot be checked. Germline V CDR1 and CDR2: DFQATT, SNEGSKA (reference sequence). The CDR3 has 13 residues. The CDR3 loop is CSAWTGGGYEQYF.

This chain joins TRBV5-6 and TRBJ2-1; no DNA is available, so the TRBD1 call from TCRdb remains unchecked. Germline-derived CDR1 and CDR2 are SGHDT and YYEEEE. CDR3 length: 13 residues. Here the CDR3 reads CASSAVGAPSQFF.

The chain carries TRBV7-2 and TRBJ2-1; the TRBD1 assignment by TCRdb is unverifiable without DNA. This CDR3 region has 15 residues. Germline loops: CDR1 SGHTA, CDR2 FQGNSA. The CDR3 spells CASTPRAATYNEQFF.